Detailed here is one T cell receptor beta chain. These data belong to a study of blood T cell repertoires in COVID-19. Study summary: From the United States, Italy and Spain came samples of acute and convalescent COVID-19.

Generated by immunoSEQ multiplex PCR, the TCRdb table keeps only in-frame clones and is missing some. The repertoire includes 45,000 to 60,000 clones, 90% to 95% of them detected once, and almost 4% sits in the top ten. This clonotype was sampled from a man aged 50-59 years with acute or convalescent COVID-19. The sample was peripheral blood.

The CDR3 sequence: CASSAGTSVGEQYF. CDR3 bases: TGTGCCAGCAGTGCCGGGACTAGCGTGGGCGAGCAGTACTTC. This chain links TRBV7-2 with TRBJ2-7, with 10 bases aligning to TRBD2. Germline V gene data show CDR1 as SGHTA and CDR2 as FQGNSA. The ends lost 6 bases at V and 6 bases at J; junction bases unmatched: 8. The CDR3 consists of 14 residues.